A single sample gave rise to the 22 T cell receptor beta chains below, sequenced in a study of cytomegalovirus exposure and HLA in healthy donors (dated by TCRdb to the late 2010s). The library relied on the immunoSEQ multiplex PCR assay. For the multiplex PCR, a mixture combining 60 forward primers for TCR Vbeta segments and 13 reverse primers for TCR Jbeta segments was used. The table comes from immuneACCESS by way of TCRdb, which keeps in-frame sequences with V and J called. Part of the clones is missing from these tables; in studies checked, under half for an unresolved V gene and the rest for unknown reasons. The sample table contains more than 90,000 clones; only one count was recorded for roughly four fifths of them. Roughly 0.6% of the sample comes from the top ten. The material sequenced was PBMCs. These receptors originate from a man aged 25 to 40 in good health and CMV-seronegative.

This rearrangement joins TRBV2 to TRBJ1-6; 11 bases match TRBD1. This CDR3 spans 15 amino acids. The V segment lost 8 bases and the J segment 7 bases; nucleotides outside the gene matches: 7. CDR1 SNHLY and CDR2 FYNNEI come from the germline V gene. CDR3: CASHRDRGMNSPLHF. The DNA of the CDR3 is TGTGCCAGCCACCGGGACAGGGGGATGAATTCACCCCTCCACTTT.

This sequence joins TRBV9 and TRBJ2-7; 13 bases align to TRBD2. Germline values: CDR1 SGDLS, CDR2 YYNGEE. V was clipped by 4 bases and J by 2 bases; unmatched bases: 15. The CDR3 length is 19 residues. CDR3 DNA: TGTGCCAGCAGCCCATCACCCCGGACTAGCGGGAGAGTCACCTACGAGCAGTACGTC. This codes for CASSPSPRTSGRVTYEQYV.

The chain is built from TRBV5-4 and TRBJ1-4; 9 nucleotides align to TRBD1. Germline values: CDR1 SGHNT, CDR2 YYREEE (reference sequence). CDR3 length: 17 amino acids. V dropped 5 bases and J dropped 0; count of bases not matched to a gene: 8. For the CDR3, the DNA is TGTGCCAGCAGTCAAATCGGGACAGGGACAACTAATGAAAAACTGTTTTTT. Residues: CASSQIGTGTTNEKLFF.

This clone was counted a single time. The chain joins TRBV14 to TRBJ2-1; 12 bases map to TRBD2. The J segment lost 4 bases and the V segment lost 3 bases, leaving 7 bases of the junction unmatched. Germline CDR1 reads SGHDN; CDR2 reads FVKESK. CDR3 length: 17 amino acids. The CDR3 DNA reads TGTGCCAGCAGCCATTTAGGACTAGCGGGGATTTACAATGAGCAGTTCTTC. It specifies CASSHLGLAGIYNEQFF.

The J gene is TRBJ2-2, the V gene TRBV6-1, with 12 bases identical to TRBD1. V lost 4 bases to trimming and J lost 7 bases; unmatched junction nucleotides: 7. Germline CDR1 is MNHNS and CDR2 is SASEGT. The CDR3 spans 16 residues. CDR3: CASSAGTGGSVGELFF. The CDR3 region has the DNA TGTGCCAGCAGTGCAGGGACAGGGGGCTCTGTCGGGGAGCTGTTTTTT.

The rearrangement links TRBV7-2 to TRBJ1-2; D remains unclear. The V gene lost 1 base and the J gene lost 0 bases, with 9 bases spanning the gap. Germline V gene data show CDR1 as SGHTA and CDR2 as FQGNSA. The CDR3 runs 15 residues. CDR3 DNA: TGTGCCAGCAGCTTAGTTGGTTCAGCTAACTATGGCTACACCTTC. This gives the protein CASSLVGSANYGYTF.

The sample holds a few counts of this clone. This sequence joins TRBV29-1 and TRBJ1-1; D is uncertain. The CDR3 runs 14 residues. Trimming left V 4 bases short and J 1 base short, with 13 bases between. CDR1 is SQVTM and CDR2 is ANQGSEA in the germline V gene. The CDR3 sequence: CSVGLGMTNTEAFF. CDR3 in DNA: TGCAGCGTTGGGTTGGGCATGACGAACACTGAAGCTTTCTTT.

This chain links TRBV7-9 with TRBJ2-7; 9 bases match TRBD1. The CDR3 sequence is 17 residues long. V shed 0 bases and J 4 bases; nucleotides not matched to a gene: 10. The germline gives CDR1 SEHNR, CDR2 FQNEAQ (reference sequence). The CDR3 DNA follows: TGTGCCAGCAGCTTAGCCTTCGTCGGACAGGGGCGATACGAGCAGTACTTC. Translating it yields CASSLAFVGQGRYEQYF.

CDR3 sequence reads: CASSPDRVGGYTF. The CDR3 DNA follows: TGTGCCAGCAGTCCCGACAGGGTTGGTGGCTACACCTTC. V usage is TRBV6-6 and J usage is TRBJ1-2; 7 bases are a match to TRBD1. The V segment lost 5 bases and the J segment 7 bases; nucleotides outside the gene matches: 7. The CDR3 sequence is 13 residues long. CDR1 and CDR2 from the germline V gene are MNHNY and SVGAGI (reference sequence).

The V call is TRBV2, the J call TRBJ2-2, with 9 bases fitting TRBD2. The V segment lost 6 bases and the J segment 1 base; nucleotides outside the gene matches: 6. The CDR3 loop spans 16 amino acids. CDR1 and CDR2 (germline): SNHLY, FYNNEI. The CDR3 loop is CASRISGRRNTGELFF. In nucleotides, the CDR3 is TGTGCCAGCAGGATTAGCGGGAGAAGGAACACCGGGGAGCTGTTTTTT.

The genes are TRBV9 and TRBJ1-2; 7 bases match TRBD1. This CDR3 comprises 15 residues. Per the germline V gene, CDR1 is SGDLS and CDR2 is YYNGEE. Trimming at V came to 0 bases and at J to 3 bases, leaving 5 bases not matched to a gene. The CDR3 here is CASSVESRGDYGYTF. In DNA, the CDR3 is TGTGCCAGCAGCGTAGAAAGCAGGGGGGACTATGGCTACACCTTC.

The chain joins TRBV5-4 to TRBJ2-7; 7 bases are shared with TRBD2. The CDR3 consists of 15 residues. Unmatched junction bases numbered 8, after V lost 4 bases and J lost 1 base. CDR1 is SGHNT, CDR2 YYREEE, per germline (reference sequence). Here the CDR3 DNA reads TGTGCCAGCAGCCGGGGGGAAGCGGGATCCTACGAGCAGTACGTC. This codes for CASSRGEAGSYEQYV.

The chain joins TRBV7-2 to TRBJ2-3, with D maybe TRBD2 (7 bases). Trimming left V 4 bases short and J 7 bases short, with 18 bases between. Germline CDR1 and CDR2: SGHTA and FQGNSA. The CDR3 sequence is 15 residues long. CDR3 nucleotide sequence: TGTGCCAGCAGCTCATATACGGGGGGCATTAATACGCAGTATTTT. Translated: CASSSYTGGINTQYF.

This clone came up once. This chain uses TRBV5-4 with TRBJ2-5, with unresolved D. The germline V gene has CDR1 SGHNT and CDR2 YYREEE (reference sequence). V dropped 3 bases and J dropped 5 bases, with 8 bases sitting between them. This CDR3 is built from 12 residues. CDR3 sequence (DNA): TGTGCCAGCAGCTCTAATCGGGAGACCCAGTACTTC. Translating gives CASSSNRETQYF.

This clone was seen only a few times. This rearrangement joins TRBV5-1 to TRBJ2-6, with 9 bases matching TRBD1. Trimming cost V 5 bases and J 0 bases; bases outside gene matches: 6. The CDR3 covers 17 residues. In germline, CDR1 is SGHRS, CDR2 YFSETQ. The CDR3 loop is CASSPGQGSSGANVLTF. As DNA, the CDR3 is TGCGCCAGCAGTCCGGGACAGGGAAGCTCTGGGGCCAACGTCCTGACTTTC.

The CDR3 is CASTPGTGAEPQHF. The CDR3 DNA follows: TGTGCCAGTACCCCCGGGACAGGGGCTGAGCCCCAGCATTTT. V is TRBV19 and J is TRBJ1-5; 10 bases are shared with TRBD1. The CDR3 extends over 14 amino acids. J gave up 8 bases and V 7 bases, and 8 bases lay outside the gene matches. CDR1 LNHDA and CDR2 SQIVND come from the germline V gene (reference sequence).

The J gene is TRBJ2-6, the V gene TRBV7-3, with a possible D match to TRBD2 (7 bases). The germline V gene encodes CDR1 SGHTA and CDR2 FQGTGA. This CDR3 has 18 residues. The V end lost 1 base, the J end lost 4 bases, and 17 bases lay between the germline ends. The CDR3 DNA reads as TGTGCCAGCAGCTTAAAGGCGGGGGCGACCTACGGGGCCAACGTCCTGACTTTC. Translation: CASSLKAGATYGANVLTF.

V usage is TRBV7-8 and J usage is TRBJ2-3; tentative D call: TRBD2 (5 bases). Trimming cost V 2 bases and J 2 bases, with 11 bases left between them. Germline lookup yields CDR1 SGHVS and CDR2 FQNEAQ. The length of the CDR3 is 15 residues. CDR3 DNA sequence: TGTGCCAGCAGCTTAAATCGAGGGCCCACAGATACGCAGTATTTT. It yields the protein CASSLNRGPTDTQYF.

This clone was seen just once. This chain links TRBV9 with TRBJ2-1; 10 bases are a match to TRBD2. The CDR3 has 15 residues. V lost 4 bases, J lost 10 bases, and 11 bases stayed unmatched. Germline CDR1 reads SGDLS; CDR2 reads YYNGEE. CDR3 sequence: CASSQGGLATIEQFF. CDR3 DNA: TGTGCCAGCAGCCAGGGGGGACTAGCGACCATCGAGCAGTTCTTC.

For the CDR3, the DNA is TGTGCCAGCAGCCCCCCCTCTCATCAGCCCCAGCATTTT. Translated: CASSPPSHQPQHF. This chain joins TRBV6-6 and TRBJ1-5; D not certain. Looked up from germline, CDR1 is MNHNY and CDR2 is SVGAGI (reference sequence). V was pared by 6 bases and J by 5 bases, with 11 bases between. CDR3 length: 13 residues.

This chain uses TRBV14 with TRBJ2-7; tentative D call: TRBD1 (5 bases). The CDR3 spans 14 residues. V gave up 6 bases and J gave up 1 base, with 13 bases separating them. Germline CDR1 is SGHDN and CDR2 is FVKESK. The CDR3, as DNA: TGTGCCAGCAGACCGACAGCAGAATCCTACGAGCAGTACTTC. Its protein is CASRPTAESYEQYF.

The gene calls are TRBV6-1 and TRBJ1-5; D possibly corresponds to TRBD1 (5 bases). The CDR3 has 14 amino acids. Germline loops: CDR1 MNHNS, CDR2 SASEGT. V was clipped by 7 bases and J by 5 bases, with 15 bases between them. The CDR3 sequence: CASTGGIMDQPQHF. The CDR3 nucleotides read TGTGCCAGCACTGGGGGGATAATGGATCAGCCCCAGCATTTT.